This TCR beta chain was identified during a study of response to subunit inactivated influenza vaccine. General study results and limits: The authors suggested that every seasonal influenza vaccination recruits few new T cells.

TCRdb used MiXCR to reprocess the RT-PCR reads, holding one entry per CDR3 protein. The sample contains about 480,000 distinct CDR3 sequences, about a tenth of which appear only once. Concerning this clonotype itself: What it recognizes is unknown.

Germline values: CDR1 MNHEY, CDR2 SVGEGT. This CDR3 has 21 amino acids. Trimming at V came to 3 bases and at J to 5 bases, leaving 13 bases not matched to a gene. The sequence derives from a man aged 50 to 59 who received an inactivated influenza vaccine. The sample was PBMCs from blood, taken more than 35 days after vaccination. This chain links TRBV6-2 or TRBV6-3 with TRBJ2-6; 16 positions match TRBD2. In nucleotides, the CDR3 is TGTGCCAGCAGTTATGGGACTAGCGGGGGGGCAAGCGAATCTAGGGCCAACGTCCTGACTTTC. Translating gives CASSYGTSGGASESRANVLTF.